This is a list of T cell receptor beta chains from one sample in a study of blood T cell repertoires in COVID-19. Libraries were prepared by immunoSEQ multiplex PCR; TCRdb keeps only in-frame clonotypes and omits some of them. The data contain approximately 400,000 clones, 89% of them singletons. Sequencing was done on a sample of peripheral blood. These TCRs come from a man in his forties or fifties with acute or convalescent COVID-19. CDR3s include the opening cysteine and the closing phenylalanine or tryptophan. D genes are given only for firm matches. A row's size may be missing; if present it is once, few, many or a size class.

CDR3: CASSGTDRGWMADTQYF
DNA: TGCGCCAGCAGCGGAACGGACAGGGGATGGATGGCAGATACGCAGTATTTT
D: TRBD1
J: TRBJ2-3
size: -
V: TRBV5-1

CDR3: CASDGTGSPINTGELFF
DNA: TGTGCCAGCGACGGGACAGGGTCACCTATTAACACCGGGGAGCTGTTTTTT
D: TRBD1
J: TRBJ2-2
size: -
V: TRBV28

CDR3: CASSVVKRGRQTQYF
DNA: TGTGCCAGCAGCGTAGTGAAGCGGGGGCGGCAGACCCAGTACTTC
D: TRBD2
J: TRBJ2-5
size: once
V: TRBV9

CDR3: CASNPFAGSLNTEAFF
DNA: TGTGCCAGCAATCCCTTCGCAGGGTCATTGAACACTGAAGCTTTCTTT
D: -
J: TRBJ1-1
size: -
V: TRBV2

CDR3: CASSSPRGIGLEKLFF
DNA: TGTGCCAGCAGTTCCCCCCGGGGCATCGGACTAGAAAAACTGTTTTTT
D: -
J: TRBJ1-4
size: -
V: TRBV27

CDR3: CASSLLPGHTEGEQFF
DNA: TGTGCCAGCAGCCTCTTACCGGGACACACGGAAGGGGAGCAGTTCTTC
D: -
J: TRBJ2-1
size: -
V: TRBV3-1/TRBV3-2

CDR3: CASSLGLAPSYEQYF
DNA: TGTGCCAGCAGCTTAGGACTAGCGCCCTCCTACGAGCAGTACTTC
D: TRBD2
J: TRBJ2-7
size: -
V: TRBV7-9

CDR3: CASSLWAGGNEKLFF
DNA: TGTGCCAGCAGTTTATGGGCAGGGGGGAATGAAAAACTGTTTTTT
D: TRBD1
J: TRBJ1-4
size: -
V: TRBV28

CDR3: CASSTWTGAYEQYF
DNA: TGTGCCAGTAGTACATGGACAGGGGCCTACGAGCAGTACTTC
D: TRBD1
J: TRBJ2-7
size: -
V: TRBV19

CDR3: CASSQEDRGYSYNEQFF
DNA: TGTGCCAGTAGTCAAGAGGACAGGGGATACTCCTACAATGAGCAGTTCTTC
D: TRBD1
J: TRBJ2-1
size: -
V: TRBV19

CDR3: CSVTTGANYGYTF
DNA: TGCAGCGTTACGACAGGAGCTAACTATGGCTACACCTTC
D: -
J: TRBJ1-2
size: -
V: TRBV29-1

CDR3: CASSLDGELNYGYTF
DNA: TGCGCCAGCAGCTTGGACGGGGAGCTAAACTATGGCTACACCTTC
D: -
J: TRBJ1-2
size: -
V: TRBV5-1

CDR3: CASSLGSEKLFF
DNA: TGTGCCAGCAGTTTGGGTAGCGAAAAACTGTTTTTT
D: -
J: TRBJ1-4
size: -
V: TRBV28

CDR3: CASSPGTGGIEAFF
DNA: TGTGCCAGCAGCCCAGGGACAGGAGGGATTGAAGCTTTCTTT
D: TRBD1
J: TRBJ1-1
size: -
V: TRBV3-1/TRBV3-2

CDR3: CASIGDSPLHF
DNA: TGTGCCAGCATCGGGGATTCACCCCTCCACTTT
D: -
J: TRBJ1-6
size: -
V: TRBV6-5

CDR3: CASSYHGQGYGETQYF
DNA: TGTGCCAGCAGTTACCATGGACAGGGATATGGAGAGACCCAGTACTTC
D: TRBD1
J: TRBJ2-5
size: -
V: TRBV6-2/TRBV6-3

CDR3: CAWSVAGGLYEQYF
DNA: TGTGCCTGGAGTGTAGCGGGAGGACTTTACGAGCAGTACTTC
D: TRBD2
J: TRBJ2-7
size: -
V: TRBV30

CDR3: CASSWTPGQGHYEQYF
DNA: TGTGCCAGTAGTTGGACCCCGGGACAGGGGCACTACGAGCAGTACTTC
D: TRBD1
J: TRBJ2-7
size: -
V: TRBV19

CDR3: CASSFEQGTDGYTF
DNA: TGTGCCAGCAGTTTTGAACAGGGTACGGATGGCTACACCTTC
D: -
J: TRBJ1-2
size: few
V: TRBV28

CDR3: CASSPTQRELDTGELFF
DNA: TGTGCCAGCAGCCCCACTCAGCGGGAGCTTGACACCGGGGAGCTGTTTTTT
D: TRBD2
J: TRBJ2-2
size: -
V: TRBV7-8

CDR3: CASSLVEGFNSPLHF
DNA: TGCGCCAGCAGCTTGGTGGAGGGGTTTAATTCACCCCTCCACTTT
D: -
J: TRBJ1-6
size: -
V: TRBV5-1

CDR3: CASSPTKYEQYF
DNA: TGTGCCAGCAGTCCAACAAAATACGAGCAGTACTTC
D: -
J: TRBJ2-7
size: -
V: TRBV28

CDR3: CASSTQGGTEQFF
DNA: TGTGCCAGTAGTACTCAGGGTGGAACAGAGCAGTTCTTC
D: -
J: TRBJ2-1
size: once
V: TRBV19

CDR3: CASSFDRGATEAFF
DNA: TGTGCCAGCAGTTTCGACAGGGGTGCCACTGAAGCTTTCTTT
D: TRBD1
J: TRBJ1-1
size: -
V: TRBV6-5

CDR3: CASSSRQGPNYGYTF
DNA: TGTGCCAGCAGCTCCCGACAGGGGCCTAACTATGGCTACACCTTC
D: TRBD1
J: TRBJ1-2
size: -
V: TRBV7-9

CDR3: CASSIRVTSGSGETQYF
DNA: TGTGCCAGTAGTATAAGGGTGACTAGCGGGAGTGGCGAGACCCAGTACTTC
D: TRBD2
J: TRBJ2-5
size: once
V: TRBV19

CDR3: CASSYSAGARNSPLHF
DNA: TGTGCCAGCAGTTACTCGGCGGGGGCTCGGAATTCACCCCTCCACTTT
D: -
J: TRBJ1-6
size: -
V: TRBV6-5

CDR3: CAISERGGEQFF
DNA: TGTGCCATCAGTGAGCGGGGAGGTGAGCAGTTCTTC
D: -
J: TRBJ2-1
size: -
V: TRBV10-3

CDR3: CASSLGHLNQPQHF
DNA: TGTGCCAGCAGTTTAGGACACCTCAATCAGCCCCAGCATTTT
D: -
J: TRBJ1-5
size: -
V: TRBV28

CDR3: CASSLDPLAGGEETQYF
DNA: TGCGCCAGCAGCTTGGACCCACTAGCGGGGGGGGAAGAGACCCAGTACTTC
D: TRBD2
J: TRBJ2-5
size: -
V: TRBV5-1

CDR3: CASSYSGREQFF
DNA: TGTGCCAGCAGTTATTCGGGTCGGGAGCAGTTCTTC
D: -
J: TRBJ2-1
size: many
V: TRBV6-2/TRBV6-3

CDR3: CASSVRGSADTQYF
DNA: TGTGCCAGCAGCGTCCGCGGATCGGCAGATACGCAGTATTTT
D: -
J: TRBJ2-3
size: few
V: TRBV9

CDR3: CASSLGLMQETQYF
DNA: TGTGCCAGCAGTCTGGGGCTGATGCAAGAGACCCAGTACTTC
D: -
J: TRBJ2-5
size: -
V: TRBV7-9

CDR3: CASSLGPTRGTQYF
DNA: TGTGCCAGCAGCTTGGGGCCAACCCGGGGGACCCAGTACTTC
D: -
J: TRBJ2-5
size: -
V: TRBV5-6

CDR3: CASTRLAGDEQYF
DNA: TGTGCCAGCACCCGGCTAGCGGGAGACGAGCAGTACTTC
D: TRBD2
J: TRBJ2-7
size: -
V: TRBV12-3/TRBV12-4

CDR3: CAWDDGQLNEKLFF
DNA: TGTGCCTGGGACGACGGACAGCTCAATGAAAAACTGTTTTTT
D: -
J: TRBJ1-4
size: -
V: TRBV30

CDR3: CASSIDRGLETYF
DNA: TGTGCCAGTAGTATCGACAGGGGGCTAGAAACGTACTTC
D: TRBD1
J: TRBJ2-7
size: -
V: TRBV19

CDR3: CASSQANNEQFF
DNA: TGCGCCAGCAGCCAAGCAAACAATGAGCAGTTCTTC
D: -
J: TRBJ2-1
size: once
V: TRBV4-1

CDR3: CASSGGGPADTQYF
DNA: TGCGCCAGTAGCGGGGGGGGGCCCGCAGATACGCAGTATTTT
D: TRBD2
J: TRBJ2-3
size: -
V: TRBV5-1

CDR3: CASSLDYRVGGYTF
DNA: TGTGCCAGCAGCCTAGACTACAGGGTGGGCGGCTACACCTTC
D: -
J: TRBJ1-2
size: -
V: TRBV3-1/TRBV3-2

CDR3: CASSVGQDSNQPQHF
DNA: TGTGCCAGCAGCGTAGGGCAGGATAGCAATCAGCCCCAGCATTTT
D: -
J: TRBJ1-5
size: -
V: TRBV9

CDR3: CASSVSQGANTEAFF
DNA: TGTGCCAGCAGCGTATCACAGGGGGCAAACACTGAAGCTTTCTTT
D: TRBD1
J: TRBJ1-1
size: -
V: TRBV6-5

CDR3: CASSQDSTSSKTQYF
DNA: TGTGCCAGCAGCCAAGATAGTACTAGCTCGAAGACCCAGTACTTC
D: -
J: TRBJ2-5
size: -
V: TRBV3-1/TRBV3-2

CDR3: CASSLGQYEQYF
DNA: TGTGCCAGCAGCCTCGGACAGTACGAGCAGTACTTC
D: -
J: TRBJ2-7
size: -
V: TRBV11-2

CDR3: CASSIAKARGFSPLHF
DNA: TGTGCCAGTAGTATAGCCAAAGCGAGGGGGTTCTCACCCCTCCACTTT
D: -
J: TRBJ1-6
size: -
V: TRBV19

CDR3: CASSVRDRVTETQYF
DNA: TGTGCCAGCAGCGTTCGGGACAGGGTCACAGAGACCCAGTACTTC
D: TRBD1
J: TRBJ2-5
size: -
V: TRBV9